Following are 9 T cell receptor beta chains from one sample sequenced in a study of vaccination and CD4 T cells after COVID-19 (dated by TCRdb to the early 2020s). The method behind the library was PCR. The run used an Illumina iSeq 100. DNA from cultured CD4+ T cells underwent TCR sequencing with the Oncomine TCR Beta short-read assay at the Johns Hopkins FTIC core. The raw public data were reprocessed by TCRdb itself: fastp quality trimming at Q25, MiXCR clonotype calling, in-frame beta chains only. Every CDR3 protein is listed once, alongside the most common genes and DNA of its rows. Present in this sample are about 20,000 distinct CDR3 sequences, about 66% of which were seen just once. The top ten clonotypes cover 3.7% of the sample. Their cognate antigens are unknown. Sample treatment or condition, as interpreted from the label and publication: roughly 11-day PBMC culture with coronavirus spike peptide pools or control peptides (ViraFEST assay).

The sequencing sample was made of CD4+ T cells from blood, cultured in vitro. Every receptor here comes from a human donor who had recovered from COVID-19.

The CDR3 DNA sequence: TGTGCCAGCAAGGACAGGGGGTTCAGCAATGAGCAGTTCTTC. Encoded protein: CASKDRGFSNEQFF. The chain couples TRBV6-1 to TRBJ2-1; 10 bases match TRBD1. V shed 7 bases, J shed 6 bases, and the junction held 6 bases outside the gene matches. Germline loops: CDR1 MNHNS, CDR2 SASEGT. This CDR3 is 14 amino acids long.

The J gene is TRBJ1-1, the V gene TRBV7-8; tentative D call: TRBD1 (6 bases). The CDR3 is 14 residues long. Germline V gives CDR1 SGHVS, CDR2 FQNEAQ. V was trimmed by 1 base and J by 11 bases, leaving 17 bases between them. CDR3 DNA sequence: TGTGCCAGCAGCTTAGTCCTTGGGGGCGTCGGTGCTTTCTTT. This sequence encodes CASSLVLGGVGAFF.

This clonotype was observed a few times. V is TRBV27 and J is TRBJ1-5; TRBD1 matches at 7 bases. The germline gives CDR1 MNHEY, CDR2 SMNVEV (reference sequence). Trimming took 6 bases from V and 5 from J; bases not matched to a gene: 4. There are 13 residues in the CDR3. CDR3 loop: CASRTGTHQPQHF. The DNA for the CDR3 is TGTGCCAGCAGGACAGGGACGCATCAGCCCCAGCATTTT.

The gene calls are TRBV4-2 and TRBJ2-5; D is possibly TRBD1 (6 bases). Germline V gene lookup returns CDR1 LGHNA and CDR2 YNFKEQ. Trimming took 0 bases from V and 5 from J, leaving 16 bases between them. The length of the CDR3 is 16 residues. The CDR3 bases are TGTGCCAGCAGCCAAGACCAGGGGAGAGGGGTCGAGACCCAGTACTTC. Protein product: CASSQDQGRGVETQYF.

This chain joins TRBV20-1 and TRBJ2-4, with 8 positions matching TRBD2. With V trimmed by 1 base and J by 10 bases, 3 bases remained unmatched. This CDR3 is built from 12 residues. Per germline, CDR1 DFQATT and CDR2 SNEGSKA (reference sequence). CDR3: CSARAIAGIQYF. CDR3 DNA sequence: TGCAGTGCTAGAGCCATAGCGGGGATTCAGTACTTC.

The J gene is TRBJ2-3, the V gene TRBV11-2, with D possibly being TRBD2 (5 bases). Trimming shortened V by 5 bases and J by 6 bases, and 15 bases separated the two germline ends. Germline-derived CDR1 and CDR2 are SGHAT and FQNNGV. There are 14 residues in the CDR3. CDR3 nucleotide sequence: TGTGCCAGCAGCCGAGAGCGGTCCGGGGATACGCAGTATTTT. This encodes CASSRERSGDTQYF.

In this sample, this clonotype turned up a few times. V usage is TRBV12-3 or TRBV12-4 and J usage is TRBJ2-2; no clear D gene. There are 14 residues in the CDR3. V was pared by 5 bases and J by 3 bases, with 10 bases between. This chain's CDR3 is CASSISRDTGELFF. The CDR3 coding sequence is TGTGCCAGCAGTATTAGCCGGGACACCGGGGAGCTGTTTTTT.

V gene TRBV20-1 combines with J gene TRBJ2-1; 7 bases line up with TRBD1. The V gene end was trimmed by 6 bases and the J gene end by 4 bases; junction bases not matched to a gene: 6. This CDR3 is 13 amino acids long. Germline V CDR1 and CDR2: DFQATT, SNEGSKA (reference sequence). CDR3: CSAPTGRYNEQFF. CDR3 nucleotides: TGCAGTGCCCCGACAGGGCGGTACAATGAGCAGTTCTTC.

CDR3 amino acids: CASRVGLNTGELFF. In DNA, the CDR3 is TGTGCCAGCAGGGTGGGACTTAACACCGGGGAGCTGTTTTTT. This rearrangement joins TRBV6-1 to TRBJ2-2, with D possibly being TRBD2 (6 bases). The CDR3 is 14 amino acids. V lost 6 bases, J lost 2 bases, and 10 bases lay in between. Germline assignment: CDR1 MNHNS and CDR2 SASEGT.